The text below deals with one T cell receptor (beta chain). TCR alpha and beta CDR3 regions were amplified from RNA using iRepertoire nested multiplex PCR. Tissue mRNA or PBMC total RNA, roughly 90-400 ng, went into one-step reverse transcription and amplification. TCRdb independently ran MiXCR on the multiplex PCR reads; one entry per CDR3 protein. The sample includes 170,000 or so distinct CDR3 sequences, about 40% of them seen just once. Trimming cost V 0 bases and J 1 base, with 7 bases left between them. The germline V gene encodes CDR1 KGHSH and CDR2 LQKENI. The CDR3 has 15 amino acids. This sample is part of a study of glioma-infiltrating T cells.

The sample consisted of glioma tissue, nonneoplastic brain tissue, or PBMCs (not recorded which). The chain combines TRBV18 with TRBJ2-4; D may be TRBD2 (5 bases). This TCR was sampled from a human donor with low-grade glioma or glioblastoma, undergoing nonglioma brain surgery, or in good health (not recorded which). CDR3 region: CASSPPASAKNIQYF. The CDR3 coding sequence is TGTGCCAGCTCACCACCGGCTAGCGCCAAAAACATTCAGTACTTC.